Below, 12 T cell receptor beta chains from the same sample are listed, as sequenced in a study of blood T cell repertoires in COVID-19. Clones were read by immunoSEQ multiplex PCR, and TCRdb kept only the in-frame ones, dropping some. The sample includes under 200,000 clones, 84% of them seen just once. The sample comprised peripheral blood. These receptor sequences come from a woman in her 70s with COVID-19, enrolled during active disease.

This chain uses TRBV19 with TRBJ1-1, with TRBD1 matching 8 bases. The ends lost 10 bases at V and 8 bases at J; junction bases unmatched: 9. This CDR3 is 12 amino acids long. Germline CDR1 is LNHDA and CDR2 is SQIVND (reference sequence). This CDR3 reads CATQHWTGEAFF. CDR3 DNA sequence: TGTGCCACCCAACATTGGACAGGGGAAGCTTTCTTT.

About this clone itself: Different DNA sequences within this sample yield the same CDR3. V is TRBV5-8 and J is TRBJ2-3, with a possible D match to TRBD1 (5 bases). V was shortened by 4 bases and J by 4 bases, with 19 bases between the two germline ends. The germline CDR1 and CDR2 sequences are SGHTS and YDEGEE. The length of the CDR3 is 16 residues. CDR3 sequence (DNA): TGTGCCAGCAGCCTAGGGGCATCTCATTTAGCAGATACGCAGTATTTT. Protein: CASSLGASHLADTQYF.

DNA of the CDR3: TGTGCCAGCAGCTTAGTCACGGGGGGCGCGGCAGATACGCAGTATTTT. Translation gives CASSLVTGGAADTQYF. The rearrangement uses TRBV7-8 and TRBJ2-3; tentative D call: TRBD2 (7 bases). The CDR3 runs to 16 residues. Per the germline V gene, CDR1 is SGHVS and CDR2 is FQNEAQ. V dropped 1 base and J dropped 4 bases, with 15 bases sitting between them.

The chain has TRBV28 and TRBJ2-7; TRBD1 aligns across 10 bases. From germline, CDR1 is MDHEN and CDR2 SYDVKM. The CDR3 is 13 residues long. Unmatched junction bases numbered 11, after V lost 6 bases and J lost 12 bases. CDR3 amino acids: CASSFPRQGATYF. The CDR3 DNA reads TGTGCCAGCAGCTTCCCCCGACAGGGGGCGACGTACTTC.

The chain links TRBV7-2 to TRBJ2-3; D perhaps matches TRBD2 (6 bases). Trimming removed 1 base from V and 6 bases from J, with 14 bases in between. This CDR3 contains 15 residues. Germline V gene data show CDR1 as SGHTA and CDR2 as FQGNSA. The CDR3 spells CASSLGGNLRDTQYF. CDR3 in DNA: TGTGCCAGCAGCTTAGGCGGGAACTTGAGGGATACGCAGTATTTT.

This clone was counted only a few times. V is TRBV28 and J is TRBJ1-2; tentatively, D is TRBD1 (5 bases). Germline CDR1 is MDHEN and CDR2 is SYDVKM. There are 13 residues in the CDR3. V lost 10 bases and J 3 bases, leaving 15 bases between the germline ends. Here the CDR3 reads CATTWGVDYGYTF. As DNA, the CDR3 is TGTGCCACAACCTGGGGGGTTGACTATGGCTACACCTTC.

This sequence joins TRBV6-5 and TRBJ1-3, with a weak D call TRBD1 (5 bases). V was pared by 6 bases and J by 0 bases, with 12 bases between. Germline CDR1 MNHEY, CDR2 SVGAGI. CDR3 size: 15 residues. This CDR3 reads CASSSSGRSGNTIYF. For the CDR3, the DNA is TGTGCCAGCAGCTCCTCAGGGCGCTCTGGAAACACCATATATTTT.

The chain recombines TRBV30 with TRBJ1-6; a weak D match, TRBD1 (5 bases). Germline values: CDR1 GTSNPN, CDR2 SVGIG (reference sequence). This CDR3 is 14 amino acids long. Deletions cut 2 bases from V and 7 bases from J, with 12 bases between. Written as DNA, the CDR3 is TGTGCCTGGAGTACGGGCCAGGGAAATTCACCCCTCCACTTT. Encoded protein: CAWSTGQGNSPLHF.

V is TRBV6-4 and J is TRBJ1-6; no definite D call. This CDR3 has 13 amino acids. The germline gives CDR1 MRHNA, CDR2 SNTAGT. V lost 10 bases and J 10 bases, leaving 17 bases between the germline ends. CDR3 sequence: CATSNEAGSPLHF. The CDR3, as DNA: TGTGCCACATCAAACGAGGCGGGATCACCCCTCCACTTT.

V gene TRBV20-1 combines with J gene TRBJ1-1, with D hard to call. Trimming stripped 8 bases from V and 1 base from J, with 8 bases between. This CDR3 region has 11 residues. The germline gives CDR1 DFQATT, CDR2 SNEGSKA (reference sequence). CDR3 DNA: TGCAGTTCTCCCAGGAACACTGAAGCTTTCTTT. It encodes CSSPRNTEAFF.

The J gene is TRBJ2-1, the V gene TRBV7-2; tentatively, D is TRBD2 (5 bases). This CDR3 comprises 16 residues. CDR1 and CDR2 (germline): SGHTA, FQGNSA. Trimming removed 2 bases at V and 3 bases at J, with 14 bases between. The CDR3 loop reads CASSLWAAALYNEQFF. CDR3 sequence (DNA): TGTGCCAGCAGCTTATGGGCAGCGGCACTCTACAATGAGCAGTTCTTC.

The CDR3 reads CASSSGQGVNNEQFF. CDR3 nucleotides: TGTGCCAGCAGCTCGGGACAGGGGGTCAATAATGAGCAGTTCTTC. The V gene is TRBV5-5, the J gene TRBJ2-1, with TRBD1 identical over 11 bases. The ends lost 3 bases at V and 7 bases at J; junction bases unmatched: 6. The CDR3 runs to 15 residues. Germline V lookup: CDR1 SGHKS, CDR2 YYEKEE (reference sequence).